This TCR beta chain was captured in a study of T cell changes during pregnancy in multiple sclerosis. V was trimmed by 4 bases and J by 5 bases, leaving 20 bases between them. This CDR3 has 16 amino acids. Per germline, CDR1 SEHNR and CDR2 FQNEAQ (reference sequence). Profiled with immunoSEQ multiplex PCR; TCRdb holds only in-frame clones, not every one. This table holds around 25,000 clones, around four fifths found once. This clonotype was sampled from a female donor in good health, enrolled as a control in a pregnancy study. The V gene is TRBV7-9, the J gene TRBJ2-5; a weak D match, TRBD1 (5 bases). The starting material was CD8+ T cells from peripheral blood mononuclear cells, obtained in the first trimester of pregnancy. The CDR3 loop reads CASSSRGRDSWETQYF. The CDR3 nucleotides are TGTGCCAGCAGCTCTAGGGGCAGGGATAGTTGGGAGACCCAGTACTTC.